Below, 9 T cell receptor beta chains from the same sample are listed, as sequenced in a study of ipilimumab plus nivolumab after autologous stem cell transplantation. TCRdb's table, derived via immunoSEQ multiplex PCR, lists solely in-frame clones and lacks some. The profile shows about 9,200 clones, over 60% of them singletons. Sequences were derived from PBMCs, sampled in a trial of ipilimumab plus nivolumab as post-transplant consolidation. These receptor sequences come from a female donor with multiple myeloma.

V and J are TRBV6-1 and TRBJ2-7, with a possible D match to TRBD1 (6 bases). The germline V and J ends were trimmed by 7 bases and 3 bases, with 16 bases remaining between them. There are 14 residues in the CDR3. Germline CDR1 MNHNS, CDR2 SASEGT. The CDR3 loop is CASTLQDRFYEQYF. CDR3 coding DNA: TGTGCCAGCACCCTCCAGGACAGATTCTACGAGCAGTACTTC.

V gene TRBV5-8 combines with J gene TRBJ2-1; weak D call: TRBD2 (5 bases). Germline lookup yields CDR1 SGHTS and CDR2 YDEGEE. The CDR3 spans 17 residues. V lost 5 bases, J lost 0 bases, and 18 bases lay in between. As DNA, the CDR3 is TGTGCCAGCAGATTAATACGCCTAGGGAGCTCCTACAATGAGCAGTTCTTC. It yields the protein CASRLIRLGSSYNEQFF.

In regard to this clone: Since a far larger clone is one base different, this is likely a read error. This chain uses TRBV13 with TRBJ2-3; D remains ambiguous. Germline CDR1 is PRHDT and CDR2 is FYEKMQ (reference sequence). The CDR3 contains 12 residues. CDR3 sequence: CASSVGSDTQYF. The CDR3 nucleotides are TGTGCCAGCAGCGTAGGGTCAGATACGCAGTATTTT.

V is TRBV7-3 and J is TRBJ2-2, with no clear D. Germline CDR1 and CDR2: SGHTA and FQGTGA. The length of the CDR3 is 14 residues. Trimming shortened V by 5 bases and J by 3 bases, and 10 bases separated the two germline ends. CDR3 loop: CASSKKRDTGELFF. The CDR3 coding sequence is TGTGCCAGCAGCAAGAAACGGGACACCGGGGAGCTGTTTTTT.

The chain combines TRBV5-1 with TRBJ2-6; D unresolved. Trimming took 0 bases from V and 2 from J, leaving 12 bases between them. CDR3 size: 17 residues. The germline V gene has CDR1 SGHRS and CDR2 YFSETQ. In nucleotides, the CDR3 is TGCGCCAGCAGCTTGGCAACGGGTACCACTGGGGCCAACGTCCTGACTTTC. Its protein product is CASSLATGTTGANVLTF.

The CDR3 nucleotides read TGTGCCAGTAGTATAGATTGGTCTAGGCGGGAGACCCAGTACTTC. Protein: CASSIDWSRRETQYF. The V and J genes are TRBV19 and TRBJ2-5; no reliable D call. The CDR3 is 15 residues long. The V gene lost 0 bases and the J gene lost 5 bases, with 13 bases spanning the gap. Germline loops: CDR1 LNHDA, CDR2 SQIVND (reference sequence).

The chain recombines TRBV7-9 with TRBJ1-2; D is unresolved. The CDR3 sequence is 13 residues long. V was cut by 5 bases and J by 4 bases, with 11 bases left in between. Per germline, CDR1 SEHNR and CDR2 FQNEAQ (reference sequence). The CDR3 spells CASSRGGSYGYTF. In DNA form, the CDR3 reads TGTGCCAGCAGCCGCGGCGGGAGCTATGGCTACACCTTC.

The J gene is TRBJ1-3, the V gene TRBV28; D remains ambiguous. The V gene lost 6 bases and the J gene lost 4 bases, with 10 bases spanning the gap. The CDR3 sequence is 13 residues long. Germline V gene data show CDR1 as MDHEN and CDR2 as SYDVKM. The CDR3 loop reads CASRTDGGNTIYF. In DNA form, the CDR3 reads TGTGCCAGCAGGACGGACGGGGGAAACACCATATATTTT.

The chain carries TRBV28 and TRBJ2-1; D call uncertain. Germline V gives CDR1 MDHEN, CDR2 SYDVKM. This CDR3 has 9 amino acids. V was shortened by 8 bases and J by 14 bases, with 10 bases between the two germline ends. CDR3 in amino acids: CASGPEEFF. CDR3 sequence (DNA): TGTGCCAGCGGACCCGAGGAGTTCTTC.